This record concerns one TCR beta chain sequence. Its antigen is still unknown. The same CDR3 is also encoded by other DNA sequences in this sample. This record belongs to a study of long-term antiretroviral therapy in people with HIV. Study-level findings and limits: Blood draws took place between about 2004 and 2018 and possibly involved older ART regimens. Pre-ART clonal expansions dominated every time point's repertoire.

Investigators performed immunoSEQ version v3.0 at survey level. Produced via immunoSEQ multiplex PCR; TCRdb's table is partial and in-frame only. In the table there are about 39,000 clones, 86% of which are singletons. Trimming removed 0 bases from V and 0 bases from J, with 8 bases in between. Germline CDR1 and CDR2: SEHNR and FQNEAQ (reference sequence). The CDR3 length is 15 residues. This material consisted of unsorted PBMCs, taken 1.2 years after starting antiretroviral therapy. This receptor was identified in a woman between 50 and 59 years old with HIV. This chain joins TRBV7-9 and TRBJ1-2, with unresolved D. CDR3 residues: CASSLAGGTNYGYTF. In DNA form, the CDR3 reads TGTGCCAGCAGCTTAGCGGGAGGGACTAACTATGGCTACACCTTC.